This T cell receptor (beta chain) was identified in a study of cytomegalovirus exposure and HLA in healthy donors. Vbeta (60) and Jbeta (13) primers were used in the PCR. Profiled with immunoSEQ multiplex PCR; TCRdb holds only in-frame clones, not every one. The sample carries roughly 180,000 clones, approximately 80% recorded once. This sequence was found in a woman in her 30s in good health and CMV-seropositive. The sample comprised PBMCs.

The CDR3 sequence is CATVTPGTSGVTDTQYF. The CDR3 nucleotides are TGTGCCACGGTCACACCCGGGACTAGCGGGGTGACAGATACGCAGTATTTT. V usage is TRBV28 and J usage is TRBJ2-3, with 13 bases aligning to TRBD2. Per the germline V gene, CDR1 is MDHEN and CDR2 is SYDVKM. There are 17 residues in the CDR3. V was clipped by 10 bases and J by 3 bases; unmatched bases: 13.